In its sample, the clone carrying this T cell receptor (beta chain) was seen a few times. What it recognizes is unknown. Regarding time point: healthy volunteer bleed at 6 weeks. It was unfractionated whole blood from which total RNA was extracted. The sample originates from a study of human T cells and chemical hapten exposure. For the study at large: Small discrepancies in pooled library volume mainly accounted for the varying TCR yields per sample. Study results and limitations: Counts of TCRs above 1 in 1000 frequency stayed unchanged with DPC sensitization.

The CDR3 consists of 15 residues. V was pared by 5 bases and J by 1 base, with 2 bases of the junction left unmatched. Germline CDR1 is SGHTA and CDR2 is FQGTGA. Methods used by the authors: TCRs per sample had a median of roughly 93,000 and ranged from about 23,224 to 750,000. TCRdb redid the calling of the RACE reads with MiXCR, one entry per CDR3 protein. TCRdb's processing, not the authors', yielded these V and J calls. This sample has more than 75,000 distinct CDR3 sequences, with about 8.7% found just once. Sequenced material: whole blood. This chain links TRBV7-3 with TRBJ2-2; TRBD1 agrees at 9 bases. This TCR came from a male donor in good health. Some clones in this sample may be carry-over from other donors' samples. Here the CDR3 DNA reads TGTGCCAGCAGCCGGACAGGGGAGAACACCGGGGAGCTGTTTTTT. This codes for CASSRTGENTGELFF.